What follows are 17 T cell receptor beta chains derived from one specimen sequenced in a study of T cell responses to AZD1222 COVID-19 vaccine. Sequencing was performed with immunoSEQ multiplex PCR; in TCRdb, only in-frame clones are kept and a portion is missing. The sample has roughly 180,000 clones, 80% to 95% seen once. The source was peripheral blood, collected 28 days after the second AZD1222 dose. The receptors here all came from an adult who received the AZD1222 COVID-19 vaccine.

The chain links TRBV6-6 to TRBJ1-5; D is uncertain. The CDR3 contains 14 residues. Germline-derived CDR1 and CDR2 are MNHNY and SVGAGI (reference sequence). The V end was cut by 0 bases, the J end by 2 bases, with 5 bases between. CDR3 bases: TGTGCCAGCAGTTACTCCCGGGGCAATCAGCCCCAGCATTTT. Residues: CASSYSRGNQPQHF.

A few counts support this clone. This sequence joins TRBV19 and TRBJ2-7; D ambiguous. The CDR3 consists of 15 residues. CDR1 and CDR2 (germline): LNHDA, SQIVND (reference sequence). V lost 0 bases and J 1 base, leaving 10 bases between the germline ends. CDR3 sequence: CASSIDEGTSYEQYF. CDR3 DNA sequence: TGTGCCAGTAGTATAGATGAAGGCACGTCCTACGAGCAGTACTTC.

This sequence joins TRBV24-1 and TRBJ2-3; tentatively, D is TRBD2 (7 bases). This CDR3 has 17 amino acids. V shed 3 bases and J shed 6 bases, with 21 bases lying between them. Germline values: CDR1 KGHDR, CDR2 SFDVKD. The CDR3 nucleotides read TGTGCCACCAGTGATATCAGCGGGACAACGGGGGTGGATACGCAGTATTTT. This sequence encodes CATSDISGTTGVDTQYF.

The chain is built from TRBV3-1 (or the pseudogene TRBV3-2) and TRBJ1-2; D gene ambiguous. Germline V lookup: CDR1 LGHDT, CDR2 YNNKEL (reference sequence). The CDR3 is made up of 16 amino acids. The V end lost 4 bases, the J end lost 4 bases, and 19 bases lay between the germline ends. The DNA for the CDR3 is TGTGCCAGCAGCCTTGCCGGAGCCATAGTGGTCTATGGCTACACCTTC. It translates to CASSLAGAIVVYGYTF.

The chain links TRBV18 to TRBJ1-5; TRBD1 might be the D (6 bases). CDR3 length: 14 amino acids. Trimming shortened V by 2 bases and J by 6 bases, and 11 bases separated the two germline ends. Germline CDR1 reads KGHSH; CDR2 reads LQKENI. CDR3 sequence reads: CASSPAQGSQPQHF. The CDR3 DNA follows: TGTGCCAGCTCACCAGCACAGGGAAGTCAGCCCCAGCATTTT.

J is TRBJ2-1 and V is TRBV7-3, with 10 bases that match TRBD2. J lost 6 bases, V lost 5 bases, and 10 bases had no gene match. CDR3 size: 16 residues. Germline-derived CDR1 and CDR2 are SGHTA and FQGTGA. The CDR3 here is CASSPRTSGLFNEQFF. CDR3 nucleotide sequence: TGTGCCAGCAGCCCACGGACTAGCGGATTATTCAATGAGCAGTTCTTC.

This clone was detected only once. The chain has TRBV14 and TRBJ1-2; a weak D match, TRBD1 (6 bases). Trimming shortened V by 3 bases and J by 8 bases, and 19 bases separated the two germline ends. The CDR3 runs to 15 residues. The germline gives CDR1 SGHDN, CDR2 FVKESK. CDR3 sequence reads: CASSHEIQGPNGYTF. The CDR3 DNA reads TGTGCCAGCAGCCATGAAATACAGGGACCTAACGGCTACACCTTC.

The chain combines TRBV6-4 with TRBJ2-3; 11 bases match TRBD2. V shed 2 bases, J shed 5 bases, and the junction held 3 bases outside the gene matches. The CDR3 is 15 amino acids. Germline CDR1 and CDR2: MRHNA and SNTAGT. The DNA for the CDR3 is TGTGCCAGCAGTGACCTAGCGGGAGGATTAGATACGCAGTATTTT. Translation: CASSDLAGGLDTQYF.

The rearrangement joins TRBV28 to TRBJ1-6, with D possibly TRBD1 on 5 matching bases. V gave up 5 bases and J gave up 7 bases, with 12 bases separating them. The CDR3 length is 14 residues. The germline V gene has CDR1 MDHEN and CDR2 SYDVKM. The CDR3 DNA sequence: TGTGCCAGCAGTCGAATTGGGGGGAATTCACCCCTCCACTTT. Translated, it gives CASSRIGGNSPLHF. Variable domain in full (rest from reference TRBV28 and TRBJ1-6): DVKVTQSSRYLVKRTGEKVFLECVQDMDHENMFWYRQDPGLGLRLIYFSYDVKMKEKGDIPEGYSVSREKKERFSLILESASTNQTSMYLCASSRIGGNSPLHFGNGTRLTVT.

The V and J genes are TRBV6-5 and TRBJ2-7; the D gene is possibly TRBD1 (6 bases). Germline CDR1 MNHEY, CDR2 SVGAGI. The length of the CDR3 is 14 residues. Trimming left V 5 bases short and J 1 base short, with 12 bases between. CDR3 loop: CASSSPDSSYEQYF. DNA for the CDR3: TGTGCCAGCAGTAGCCCGGACAGTTCCTACGAGCAGTACTTC.

The chain has TRBV10-3 and TRBJ2-6; D not certain. The CDR3 consists of 14 residues. Germline V gene data show CDR1 as ENHRY and CDR2 as SYGVKD. Trimming left V 3 bases short and J 0 bases short, with 3 bases between. The CDR3 nucleotides read TGTGCCATCAGTGACACCTCTGGGGCCAACGTCCTGACTTTC. This translates into CAISDTSGANVLTF.

The chain uses TRBV29-1 and TRBJ2-7, with D tentatively TRBD1 (6 bases). CDR1 and CDR2 (germline): SQVTM, ANQGSEA. This CDR3 spans 12 amino acids. The V end was cut by 6 bases, the J end by 3 bases, with 12 bases between. This CDR3 reads CSVRDMHYEQYF. CDR3 sequence (DNA): TGCAGCGTCAGGGACATGCACTACGAGCAGTACTTC.

Only one count was recorded for this clone. The chain carries TRBV5-6 and TRBJ1-5; 8 nucleotides match TRBD1. Germline V lookup: CDR1 SGHDT, CDR2 YYEEEE. There are 16 residues in the CDR3. The V segment lost 1 base and the J segment 7 bases; nucleotides outside the gene matches: 10. The CDR3 spells CASSLSADRESQPQHF. CDR3 DNA: TGTGCCAGCAGCTTGTCCGCGGACAGGGAAAGCCAGCCCCAGCATTTT.

The rearrangement joins TRBV6-5 to TRBJ2-4, with unresolved D. The CDR3 is 13 residues long. CDR1 and CDR2 from the germline V gene are MNHEY and SVGAGI. Between the trimmed V and J ends, which lost 9 bases and 3 bases, there was a span of 12 bases. CDR3: CASQETHKNIQYF. CDR3 sequence (DNA): TGTGCCAGTCAGGAGACACACAAAAACATTCAGTACTTC.

The chain carries TRBV6-6 and TRBJ2-7, with 11 bases aligning to TRBD1. CDR1 MNHNY and CDR2 SVGAGI come from the germline V gene (reference sequence). The J segment lost 6 bases and the V segment lost 2 bases, leaving 0 bases of the junction unmatched. This CDR3 region has 13 residues. The CDR3 loop is CASSYGTGGEQYF. The CDR3, as DNA: TGTGCCAGCAGTTACGGGACAGGGGGCGAGCAGTACTTC.

The chain employs TRBV7-9 and TRBJ1-5; 7 bases match TRBD1. Germline lookup yields CDR1 SEHNR and CDR2 FQNEAQ (reference sequence). J gave up 9 bases and V 5 bases, and 10 bases lay outside the gene matches. CDR3 size: 14 residues. The CDR3 loop is CASSQLTGFGPQHF. The CDR3 DNA follows: TGTGCCAGCAGCCAACTGACAGGGTTCGGGCCCCAGCATTTT.

The sample holds one count of this clone. The rearrangement joins TRBV7-7 to TRBJ2-7, with TRBD1 matching 9 bases. The V gene's germline CDR1 is SSHAT and CDR2 FNYEAQ (reference sequence). The CDR3 is 15 amino acids. With 5 bases clipped from V and 0 bases from J, the junction kept 5 bases outside the gene matches. Here the CDR3 DNA reads TGTGCCAGCAGCAGAGGACAGGGGAGCTCCTACGAGCAGTACTTC. Protein product: CASSRGQGSSYEQYF.